This T cell receptor (beta chain) was identified during a study of cytomegalovirus exposure and HLA in healthy donors. As for the study in general: HLA-typed donors were the source of some 85 million unique TCRs, which an early data release held.

PCR was performed using 60 Vbeta and 13 Jbeta primers. Produced via immunoSEQ multiplex PCR; TCRdb's table is partial and in-frame only. The table records some 67,000 clones, roughly 73% of them present only once. The V end lost 4 bases, the J end lost 1 base, and 10 bases lay between the germline ends. The CDR3 consists of 14 residues. Germline V gene lookup returns CDR1 SGHDN and CDR2 FVKESK. The receptor was isolated from a man in his forties or fifties in good health and CMV-seronegative. Sequenced input: PBMCs. The chain joins TRBV14 to TRBJ1-1; a weak D match, TRBD1 (6 bases). This CDR3 is CASSLQGGNTEAFF. The CDR3 nucleotides are TGTGCCAGCAGCCTCCAAGGGGGGAACACTGAAGCTTTCTTT.